Listed below are T cell receptor beta chains from one sample, sequenced in a study of T cell clusters in autoimmune cytopenias. TCRdb re-called the multiplex PCR reads; every CDR3 protein appears as one record, without DNA. The listing contains 7,000 to 8,500 distinct CDR3 sequences. The sample taken for sequencing was peripheral blood. These receptors all stem from a human donor with an autoimmune cytopenia or autoimmune hepatitis (not recorded which). The CDR3 runs from the conserved cysteine through the conserved F or W. Some rows mark clone size as missing; the rest say once, few, many or name a class of expanded clone.

>TRBJ1-3|NA|TRBV4-3
CASSQVGPSSGNTIYF
>TRBJ1-3|NA|TRBV18
CASSPLGRQSSGNTIYF
>TRBJ2-1|medium-sized|TRBV6-5
CASSYSALNEQFF
>TRBJ2-1|NA|TRBV20-1
CSASVVAGGYNEQFF
>TRBJ1-2|medium-sized|TRBV6-1
CASRKGQGAIGYTF
>TRBJ2-7|NA|TRBV4-2
CASSQDDRVVYEQYF
>TRBJ1-5|NA|TRBV27
CASSLSWGPQHF
>TRBJ1-2|NA|TRBV6-2/TRBV6-3
CASSNGPQIYGYTF
>TRBJ2-3|medium-sized|TRBV6-6
CAARGLAGGYTQYF
>TRBJ2-2|NA|TRBV27
CASSTRDRVGGELFF
>TRBJ1-3|NA|TRBV5-1
CASSRQGTGNTIYF
>TRBJ1-2|medium-sized|TRBV12-3/TRBV12-4
CASTLEGNVRGYTF
>TRBJ2-5|NA|TRBV20-1
CSARRGAPRETQYF
>TRBJ2-2|medium-sized|TRBV29-1
CSVAPNTGELFF
>TRBJ1-1|NA|TRBV19
CASSNDRSPNTEAFF
>TRBJ1-1|NA|TRBV7-2
CASSIGQGGTEAFF
>TRBJ2-3|NA|TRBV20-1
CSARGLAGTYSTDTQYF
>TRBJ1-3|NA|TRBV6-5
CASSYPFQDMRGGNTIYF
>TRBJ1-2|medium-sized|TRBV6-5
CASSATGNFPLRGYTF
>TRBJ1-2|medium-sized|TRBV6-5
CASTLQSGGGYTF
>TRBJ2-7|NA|TRBV4-1
CASSFQAGYEQYF
>TRBJ2-7|NA|TRBV11-2
CASSYTEIYEQYF
>TRBJ2-7|medium-sized|TRBV19
CASSKLAGGPYEQYF
>TRBJ1-1|medium-sized|TRBV29-1
CSVVRGDTEAFF
>TRBJ2-7|large|TRBV18
CASSPLPGNEQYF
>TRBJ2-7|medium-sized|TRBV12-3/TRBV12-4
CASSLGQADLYEQYF
>TRBJ2-1|medium-sized|TRBV5-6
CASSWQGSNEQFF
>TRBJ2-2|medium-sized|TRBV18
CASSRAGELFF
>TRBJ2-3|NA|TRBV30
CAWSVRDFSTDTQYF
>TRBJ2-2|medium-sized|TRBV6-1
CASSFLGNTGELFF
>TRBJ1-5|medium-sized|TRBV19
CASRQAGVRSNQPQHF
>TRBJ2-7|medium-sized|TRBV6-5
CASSYGPGLAGLLSYEQYF
>TRBJ2-6|NA|TRBV5-1
CASRQGFSSGANVLTF
>TRBJ1-2|medium-sized|TRBV6-5
CASRATGETYGYTF
>TRBJ1-1|medium-sized|TRBV29-1
CSVSTGGSGEAFF
>TRBJ1-5|NA|TRBV4-2
CASSQDPRGLQPQHF
>TRBJ2-7|NA|TRBV7-9
CASSLSGNPGEQYF
>TRBJ2-1|NA|TRBV12-3/TRBV12-4
CASSAGVYNEQFF
>TRBJ2-6|medium-sized|TRBV5-5
CASSGAIGANVLTF
>TRBJ2-1|NA|TRBV19
CASSLKGYAGVNEQFF
>TRBJ2-2|NA|TRBV6-5
CASASQGRAGELFF
>TRBJ1-1|medium-sized|TRBV29-1
CSVEDRQGYEAFF
>TRBJ1-1|NA|TRBV5-1
CASKQGSSNTEAFF
>TRBJ2-7|medium-sized|TRBV6-5
CASSQSYEQYF
>TRBJ1-4|medium-sized|TRBV6-1
CASSEPGQGKEKLFF
>TRBJ2-5|medium-sized|TRBV27
CASSPWTGEVETQYF
>TRBJ2-5|NA|TRBV18
CASSTSGSSRRETQYF
>TRBJ1-5|NA|TRBV18
CASSLGQGNQPQHF
>TRBJ2-6|medium-sized|TRBV6-5
CASSNTAPAGANVLTF
>TRBJ1-2|NA|TRBV6-2/TRBV6-3
CASSYSTAYGYTF